A single sample gave rise to the 19 T cell receptor beta chains below, sequenced in a study of regulatory T cells in long-lasting Graves disease. iRepertoire HTBI primers and Arm-PCR of CDR3 regions built TCR beta libraries. In TCRdb, the multiplex PCR reads were re-called with MiXCR into one record per CDR3 protein. The table records 350,000 to 550,000 distinct CDR3 sequences, approximately 16% of them present only once. Time point in this sample: newly diagnosed GD, antithyroid drugs for less than 3 months. Researchers made the TCR library from RNA that was extracted from PBMCs. This same sample was also part of a study on T cells in Graves' hyperthyroidism and ophthalmopathy.

The sample in question was peripheral blood mononuclear cells (PBMCs), obtained at new diagnosis, from a patient treated with antithyroid drugs. All receptors come from a woman aged 18-29 years with Graves disease.

The gene calls are TRBV19 and TRBJ1-1; 7 bases line up with TRBD1. Germline assignment: CDR1 LNHDA and CDR2 SQIVND (reference sequence). The CDR3 sequence is 12 residues long. After removal of 9 bases from V and 3 bases from J, the junction contained 4 bases not matched to a gene. The DNA of the CDR3 is TGTGCCAGCAGGGACAGCCACACTGAAGCTTTCTTT. It yields the protein CASRDSHTEAFF.

Details on this clonotype: Only one base separates this from a far larger clonotype, so it likely reflects a read error. The chain combines TRBV20-1 with TRBJ2-1; 10 nucleotides align to TRBD1. In germline, CDR1 is DFQATT, CDR2 SNEGSKA (reference sequence). Losses at the gene ends were 0 bases for V and 13 bases for J; bases not matched to a gene: 9. There are 14 residues in the CDR3. As DNA, the CDR3 is TGCAGTGCTAGAGACGGACAGGGGGGCGAGACCCAGTTCTTC. This encodes CSARDGQGGETQFF.

The chain has TRBV6-5 and TRBJ1-4; no definite D call. The CDR3 consists of 16 residues. Germline V lookup: CDR1 MNHEY, CDR2 SVGAGI. V lost 0 bases and J lost 0, with 8 bases in between. The CDR3, as DNA: TGTGCCAGCAGTTACTCGGAGGGTACAACTAATGAAAAACTGTTTTTT. Protein product: CASSYSEGTTNEKLFF.

This clonotype was counted a few times. The rearrangement joins TRBV10-3 to TRBJ2-7; 9 nucleotides agree with TRBD2. V lost 3 bases to trimming and J lost 3 bases; unmatched junction nucleotides: 12. The CDR3 spans 17 residues. From germline, CDR1 is ENHRY and CDR2 SYGVKD. CDR3 amino acids: CAISDPTSGILNYEQYF. The CDR3 coding sequence is TGTGCCATCAGTGACCCGACTAGCGGAATACTTAACTACGAGCAGTACTTC.

J is TRBJ2-1 and V is TRBV4-3, with 7 bases aligning to TRBD1. The V segment lost 2 bases and the J segment 7 bases; nucleotides outside the gene matches: 8. The CDR3 extends over 15 amino acids. CDR1 LGHNA and CDR2 YSLEER come from the germline V gene. The CDR3 spells CASSQSPGQRNEQFF. CDR3 in DNA: TGCGCCAGCAGCCAATCTCCGGGACAGAGGAATGAGCAGTTCTTC.

The CDR3 reads CASSRPKAPRGVSGNTIYF. DNA of the CDR3: TGTGCCAGCAGTAGGCCAAAAGCTCCCAGGGGGGTCTCTGGAAACACCATATATTTT. The chain couples TRBV28 to TRBJ1-3, with 7 bases lining up with TRBD1. Germline V gene sequence: CDR1 MDHEN, CDR2 SYDVKM. Trimming removed 5 bases from V and 0 bases from J; junction bases left unmatched: 16. The CDR3 sequence is 19 residues long.

This clonotype was recorded at least ten times. Here the CDR3 DNA reads TGTGCCTGGTGTCGGGACAGGGCCTCTGGGGCCAACGTCCTGACTTTC. This sequence encodes CAWCRDRASGANVLTF. J is TRBJ2-6 and V is TRBV30; 9 nucleotides agree with TRBD1. V was pared by 5 bases and J by 0 bases, with 5 bases of the junction left unmatched. CDR3 length: 16 residues. CDR1 and CDR2 from the germline V gene are GTSNPN and SVGIG (reference sequence).

This clonotype has ten or more counts. The rearrangement links TRBV12-3 or TRBV12-4 to TRBJ2-7, with 7 bases identical to TRBD1. Trimming cost V 5 bases and J 4 bases; bases outside gene matches: 11. The CDR3 is 15 amino acids. The CDR3 region is CASSRNLGQLYEQYF. As DNA, the CDR3 is TGTGCCAGCAGTAGGAATCTGGGACAGCTTTACGAGCAGTACTTC.

This clonotype appeared many times. The rearrangement links TRBV28 to TRBJ2-3; 10 bases fit TRBD2. Germline assignment: CDR1 MDHEN and CDR2 SYDVKM. V trimming: 5 bases; J trimming: 4 bases; junction bases outside the gene matches: 12. The CDR3 runs to 17 residues. The CDR3 here is CASSLPSAGGPPDTQYF. CDR3 in DNA: TGTGCCAGCAGTCTCCCCTCAGCGGGAGGGCCCCCAGATACGCAGTATTTT.

The V and J genes are TRBV28 and TRBJ2-2, with 7 bases matching TRBD1. Germline-derived CDR1 and CDR2 are MDHEN and SYDVKM. The CDR3 covers 14 residues. V lost 3 bases and J lost 6; bases outside the gene matches: 4. The CDR3 is CASSLTGLAGELFF. The CDR3 nucleotides are TGTGCCAGCAGTTTGACAGGGTTGGCCGGGGAGCTGTTTTTT.

This clonotype was observed a handful of times. The genes are TRBV10-3 and TRBJ2-1; a possible D gene is TRBD2 (6 bases). Looked up from germline, CDR1 is ENHRY and CDR2 is SYGVKD. The CDR3 extends over 15 amino acids. V shed 3 bases and J shed 8 bases, with 17 bases lying between them. The DNA of the CDR3 is TGTGCCATCAGTGATCCGGGACTCCCAACCGATGAGCAGTTCTTC. Translation gives CAISDPGLPTDEQFF.

This chain links TRBV4-1 with TRBJ1-6; no firm D call. The CDR3 sequence is 16 residues long. V lost 4 bases and J lost 0, with 10 bases in between. Germline V gives CDR1 MGHRA, CDR2 YSYEKL. This CDR3 reads CASSLDRSSYNSPLHF. CDR3 DNA sequence: TGCGCCAGCAGCCTAGATCGAAGCTCCTATAATTCACCCCTCCACTTT.

About this clonotype itself: This is likely an artifact of a read error, given a far larger clone one base away. V is TRBV12-3 or TRBV12-4 and J is TRBJ2-1, with D possibly called TRBD1 or TRBD2 (5 bases each). The CDR3 covers 15 residues. Trimming stripped 5 bases from V and 13 bases from J, with 24 bases between. The DNA of the CDR3 is TGTGCCAGCAGTCCGTCCGTACCGGGGCAAGAGACCCAGTTCTTC. Translating gives CASSPSVPGQETQFF.

This clonotype was counted at least ten times. The chain employs TRBV7-9 and TRBJ2-1; D ambiguous. V gave up 1 base and J gave up 9 bases, with 13 bases separating them. The CDR3 extends over 14 amino acids. From germline, CDR1 is SEHNR and CDR2 FQNEAQ (reference sequence). The CDR3 nucleotides read TGTGCCAGCAGCTTAGAAGGCCCGTCAGGTGAGCAGTTCTTC. Translated, it gives CASSLEGPSGEQFF.

A few counts support this clonotype. V usage is TRBV5-1 and J usage is TRBJ2-5; possibly TRBD1 for D (6 bases). Trimming cost V 6 bases and J 1 base, with 10 bases left between them. This CDR3 is built from 13 residues. Germline V gene lookup returns CDR1 SGHRS and CDR2 YFSETQ. The CDR3, as DNA: TGCGCCAGCAAGTGGACAGTCCAAGAGACCCAGTACTTC. This translates into CASKWTVQETQYF.

To note about this clonotype: A much larger clone sits a single nucleotide away, making a read error possible. The chain couples TRBV6-1 to TRBJ2-5; TRBD1 agrees at 9 bases. V lost 3 bases, J lost 11 bases, and 10 bases stayed unmatched. Germline V gene lookup returns CDR1 MNHNS and CDR2 SASEGT. This CDR3 has 14 amino acids. The CDR3 DNA sequence: TGTGCCAGCAGTGAGGACAGGGGTACATCTGAGCAGTACTTC. It translates to CASSEDRGTSEQYF.

This chain connects TRBV4-1 to TRBJ1-4, with 8 bases fitting TRBD1. V lost 0 bases and J lost 7; bases outside the gene matches: 7. This CDR3 comprises 16 residues. Germline CDR1 and CDR2: MGHRA and YSYEKL. CDR3 amino acids: CASSQDFSTGVEKLFF. The DNA of the CDR3 is TGCGCCAGCAGCCAAGATTTCTCGACAGGGGTTGAAAAACTGTTTTTT.

At least ten counts were recorded for this clonotype. V gene TRBV7-9 combines with J gene TRBJ2-5, with 11 bases identical to TRBD1. CDR3 length: 14 residues. Germline CDR1 and CDR2: SEHNR and FQNEAQ (reference sequence). V was clipped by 5 bases and J by 5 bases; unmatched bases: 4. The CDR3: CASSEDRGLETQYF. The CDR3, as DNA: TGTGCCAGCAGCGAGGACAGGGGGCTTGAGACCCAGTACTTC.

This clonotype occurred a few times. This sequence joins TRBV4-1 and TRBJ1-1, with D tentatively TRBD1 (5 bases). V was clipped by 6 bases and J by 4 bases, with 15 bases between them. Germline CDR1 and CDR2: MGHRA and YSYEKL. The CDR3 covers 14 residues. CDR3 sequence: CASSETAWSTEAFF. The CDR3 nucleotides read TGCGCCAGCAGTGAGACAGCGTGGAGCACTGAAGCTTTCTTT.